This TCR beta chain derives from a study of CD8 T cells in Susac syndrome. Trimming took 7 bases from V and 10 from J, leaving 27 bases between them. Germline loops: CDR1 MNHEY, CDR2 SMNVEV (reference sequence). The CDR3 has 16 residues. RNA in amounts of about 0.5 to 1 ug was reverse transcribed with random hexamers. The TCR beta CDR3 was amplified by immunoSEQ multiplex PCR across 54 Vbeta, 13 Jbeta. TCRdb independently ran MiXCR on the immunoSEQ multiplex PCR reads; one entry per CDR3 protein. The table lists about 300,000 distinct CDR3 sequences, 89% of them singletons. The sequenced target, TCR beta, came from blood CD8+ and CD4+ T cells. The multiple sclerosis controls consisted of treatment-naive patients with relapsing-remitting disease, either stable or active. FACS was used to enrich TEMRA cells, whereas the CD8+ and CD4+ T cells were obtained by negative isolation.

The chain is built from TRBV27 and TRBJ2-3; no firm D call. Sequenced material: CD8+ T cells from PBMCs. The clonotype comes from a human donor with multiple sclerosis. CDR3 loop: CASKGALRYPQLAQYF. The CDR3, as DNA: TGTGCCAGCAAAGGTGCCTTAAGATACCCCCAGTTGGCGCAGTATTTT.